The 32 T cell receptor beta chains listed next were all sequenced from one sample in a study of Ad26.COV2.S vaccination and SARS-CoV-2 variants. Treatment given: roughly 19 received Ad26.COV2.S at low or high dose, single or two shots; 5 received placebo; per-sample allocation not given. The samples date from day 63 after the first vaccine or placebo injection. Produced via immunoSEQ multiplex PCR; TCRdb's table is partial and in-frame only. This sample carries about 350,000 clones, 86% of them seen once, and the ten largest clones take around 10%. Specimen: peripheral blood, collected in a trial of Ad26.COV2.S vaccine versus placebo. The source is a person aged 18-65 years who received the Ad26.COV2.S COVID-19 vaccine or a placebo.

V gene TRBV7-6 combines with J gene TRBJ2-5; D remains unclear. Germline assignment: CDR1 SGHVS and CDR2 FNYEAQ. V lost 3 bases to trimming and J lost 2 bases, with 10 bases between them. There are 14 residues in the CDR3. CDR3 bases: TGTGCCAGCAGCTTCCACGACGAACAAGAGACCCAGTACTTC. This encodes CASSFHDEQETQYF.

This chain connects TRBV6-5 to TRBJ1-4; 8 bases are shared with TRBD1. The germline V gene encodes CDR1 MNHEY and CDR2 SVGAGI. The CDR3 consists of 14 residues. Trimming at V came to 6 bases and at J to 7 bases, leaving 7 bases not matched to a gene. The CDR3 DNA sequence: TGTGCCAGCAGCCCCACAGGGGGGTTTGAAAAACTGTTTTTT. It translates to CASSPTGGFEKLFF.

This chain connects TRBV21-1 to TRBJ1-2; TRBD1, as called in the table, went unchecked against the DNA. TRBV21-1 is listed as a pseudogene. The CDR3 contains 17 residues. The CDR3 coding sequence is TGTGCCAGCAGCGACGGGACAGGGACCCCTATTTGTCGCGGCTACACCTTC. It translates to CASSDGTGTPICRGYTF.

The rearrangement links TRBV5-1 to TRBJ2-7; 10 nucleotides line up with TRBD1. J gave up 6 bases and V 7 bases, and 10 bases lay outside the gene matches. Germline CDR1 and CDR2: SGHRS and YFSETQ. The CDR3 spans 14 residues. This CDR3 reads CASGPGQGTSEQYF. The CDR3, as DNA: TGCGCCAGCGGACCGGGACAGGGGACGTCCGAGCAGTACTTC.

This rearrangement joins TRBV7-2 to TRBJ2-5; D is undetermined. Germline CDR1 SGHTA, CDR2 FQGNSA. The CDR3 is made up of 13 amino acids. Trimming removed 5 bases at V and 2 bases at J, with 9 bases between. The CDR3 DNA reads TGTGCCAGCAGCCTCGGACCGCAAGAGACCCAGTACTTC. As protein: CASSLGPQETQYF.

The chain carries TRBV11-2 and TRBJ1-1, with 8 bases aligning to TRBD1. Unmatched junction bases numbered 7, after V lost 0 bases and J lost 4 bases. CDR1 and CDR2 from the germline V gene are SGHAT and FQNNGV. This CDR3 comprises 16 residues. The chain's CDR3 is CASSLEQGALGTEAFF. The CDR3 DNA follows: TGTGCCAGCAGCTTAGAGCAGGGGGCGCTGGGCACTGAAGCTTTCTTT.

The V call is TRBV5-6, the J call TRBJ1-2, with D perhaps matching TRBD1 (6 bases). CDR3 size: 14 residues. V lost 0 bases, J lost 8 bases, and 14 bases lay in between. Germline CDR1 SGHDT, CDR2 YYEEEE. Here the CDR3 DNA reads TGTGCCAGCAGCTTGGCCAGTGGGGGCGACGGCTACACCTTC. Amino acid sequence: CASSLASGGDGYTF.

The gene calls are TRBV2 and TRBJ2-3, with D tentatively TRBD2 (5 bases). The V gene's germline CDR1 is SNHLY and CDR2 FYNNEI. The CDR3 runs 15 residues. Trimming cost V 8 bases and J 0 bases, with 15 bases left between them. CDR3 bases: TGTGCCAGCCGCCATCGGAGCGGTAGCACAGATACGCAGTATTTT. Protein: CASRHRSGSTDTQYF. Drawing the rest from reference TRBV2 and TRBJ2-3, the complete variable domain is EPEVTQTPSHQVTQMGQEVILRCVPISNHLYFYWYRQILGQKVEFLVSFYNNEISEKSEIFDDQFSVERPDGSNFTLKIRSTKLEDSAMYFCASRHRSGSTDTQYFGPGTRLTVL.

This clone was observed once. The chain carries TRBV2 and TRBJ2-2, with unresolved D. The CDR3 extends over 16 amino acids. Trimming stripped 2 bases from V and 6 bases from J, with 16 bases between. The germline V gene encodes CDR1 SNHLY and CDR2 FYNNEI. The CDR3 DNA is TGTGCCAGCAGTGAATTTCTAGAATATCGGTCCGGGGAGCTGTTTTTT. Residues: CASSEFLEYRSGELFF.

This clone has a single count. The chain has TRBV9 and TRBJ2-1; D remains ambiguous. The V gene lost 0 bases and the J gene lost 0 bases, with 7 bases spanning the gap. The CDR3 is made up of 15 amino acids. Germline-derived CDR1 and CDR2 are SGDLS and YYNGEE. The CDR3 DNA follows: TGTGCCAGCAGCGTAGCAGTGAGCTCCTACAATGAGCAGTTCTTC. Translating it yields CASSVAVSSYNEQFF.

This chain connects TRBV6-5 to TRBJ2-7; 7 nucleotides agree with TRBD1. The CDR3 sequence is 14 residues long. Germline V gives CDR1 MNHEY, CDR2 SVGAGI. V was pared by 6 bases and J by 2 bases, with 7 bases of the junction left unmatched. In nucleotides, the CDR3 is TGTGCCAGCAGCGTGGGGCAGGGGGCCTACGAGCAGTACTTC. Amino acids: CASSVGQGAYEQYF.

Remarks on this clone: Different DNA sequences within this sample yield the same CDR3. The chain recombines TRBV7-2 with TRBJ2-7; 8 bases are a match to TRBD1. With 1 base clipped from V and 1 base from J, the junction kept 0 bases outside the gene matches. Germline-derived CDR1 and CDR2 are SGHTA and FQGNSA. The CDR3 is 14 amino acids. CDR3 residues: CASSLGTGSYEQYF. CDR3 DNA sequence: TGTGCCAGCAGCTTAGGGACAGGGTCCTACGAGCAGTACTTC. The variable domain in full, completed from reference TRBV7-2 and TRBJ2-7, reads GAGVSQSPSNKVTEKGKDVELRCDPISGHTALYWYRQSLGQGLEFLIYFQGNSAPDKSGLPSDRFSAERTGGSVSTLTIQRTQQEDSAVYLCASSLGTGSYEQYFGPGTRLTVT.

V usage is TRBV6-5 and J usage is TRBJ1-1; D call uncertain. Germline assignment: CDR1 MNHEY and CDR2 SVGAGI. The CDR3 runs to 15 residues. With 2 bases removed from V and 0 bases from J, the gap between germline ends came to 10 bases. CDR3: CASSYRGRVNTEAFF. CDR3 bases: TGTGCCAGCAGTTACCGCGGACGGGTGAACACTGAAGCTTTCTTT.

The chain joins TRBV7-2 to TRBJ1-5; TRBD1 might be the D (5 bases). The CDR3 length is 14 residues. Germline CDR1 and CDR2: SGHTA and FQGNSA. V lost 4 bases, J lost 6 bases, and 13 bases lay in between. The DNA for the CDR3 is TGTGCCAGCAGCTATGGGGGGGACCGTCAGCCCCAGCATTTT. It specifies CASSYGGDRQPQHF.

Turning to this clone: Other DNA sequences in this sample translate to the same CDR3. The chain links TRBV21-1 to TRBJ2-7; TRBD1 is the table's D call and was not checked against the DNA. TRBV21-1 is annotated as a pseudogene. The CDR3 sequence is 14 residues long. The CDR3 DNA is TGTGCCAGCAGCCCTGACAGGGTAGCCTACGAGCAGTATTTC. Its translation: CASSPDRVAYEQYF.

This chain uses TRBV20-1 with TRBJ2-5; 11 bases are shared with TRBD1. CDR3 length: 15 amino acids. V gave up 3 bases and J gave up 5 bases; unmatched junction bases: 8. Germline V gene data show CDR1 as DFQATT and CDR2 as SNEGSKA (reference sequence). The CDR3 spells CSASPAGTGGETQYF. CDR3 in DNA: TGCAGTGCTAGTCCTGCCGGGACAGGGGGGGAGACCCAGTACTTC.

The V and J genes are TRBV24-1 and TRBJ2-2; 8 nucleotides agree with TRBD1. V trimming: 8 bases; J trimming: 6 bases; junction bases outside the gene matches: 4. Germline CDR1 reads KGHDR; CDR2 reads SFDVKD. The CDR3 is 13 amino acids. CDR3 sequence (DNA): TGTGCCACCAAGACAGGGGAGGCCGGGGAGCTGTTTTTT. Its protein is CATKTGEAGELFF.

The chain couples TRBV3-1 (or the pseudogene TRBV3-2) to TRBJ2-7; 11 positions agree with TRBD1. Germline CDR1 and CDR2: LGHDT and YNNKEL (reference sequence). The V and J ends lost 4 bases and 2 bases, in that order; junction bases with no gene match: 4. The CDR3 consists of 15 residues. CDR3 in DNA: TGTGCCAGCAGCCGAGGGACAGGGGGGGCCTACGAGCAGTACTTC. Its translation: CASSRGTGGAYEQYF.

The CDR3 region has the DNA TGTGCCAGCAGCCTTCTAGGGGCCAACACCGGGGAGCTGTTTTTT. Protein sequence: CASSLLGANTGELFF. This sequence joins TRBV27 and TRBJ2-2, with a tentative D call TRBD1 (5 bases). Germline CDR1 MNHEY, CDR2 SMNVEV (reference sequence). The V end was cut by 6 bases, the J end by 2 bases, with 13 bases between. The CDR3 is 15 amino acids.

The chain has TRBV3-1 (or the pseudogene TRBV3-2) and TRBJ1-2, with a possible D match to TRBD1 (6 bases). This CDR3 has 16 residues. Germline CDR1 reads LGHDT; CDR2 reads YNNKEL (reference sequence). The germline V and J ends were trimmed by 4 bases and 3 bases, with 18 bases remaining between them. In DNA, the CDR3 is TGTGCCAGCAGCCTTATGGCGACCGGACAGCACTATGGCTACACCTTC. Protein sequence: CASSLMATGQHYGYTF.

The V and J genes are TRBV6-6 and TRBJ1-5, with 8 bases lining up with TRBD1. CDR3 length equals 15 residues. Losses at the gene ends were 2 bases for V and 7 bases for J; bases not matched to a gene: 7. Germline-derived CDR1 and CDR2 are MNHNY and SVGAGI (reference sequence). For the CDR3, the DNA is TGTGCCAGCAGTTACGGGCAGGGGGCAGGACAGCCCCAGCATTTT. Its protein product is CASSYGQGAGQPQHF.

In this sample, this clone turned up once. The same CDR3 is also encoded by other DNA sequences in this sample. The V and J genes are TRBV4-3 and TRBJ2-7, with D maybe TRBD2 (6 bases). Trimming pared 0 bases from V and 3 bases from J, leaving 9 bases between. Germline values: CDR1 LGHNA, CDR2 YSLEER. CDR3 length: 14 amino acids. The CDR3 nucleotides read TGCGCCAGCAGCCAAGATTTGGGGGGCTACGAGCAGTACTTC. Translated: CASSQDLGGYEQYF.

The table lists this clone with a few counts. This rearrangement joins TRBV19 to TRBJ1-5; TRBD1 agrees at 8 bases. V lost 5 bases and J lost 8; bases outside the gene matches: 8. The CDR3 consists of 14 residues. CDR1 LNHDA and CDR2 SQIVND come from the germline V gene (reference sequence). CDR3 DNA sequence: TGTGCCAGTAGTGGTGCCGGGACAGGCGAGCCCCAGCATTTT. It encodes CASSGAGTGEPQHF.

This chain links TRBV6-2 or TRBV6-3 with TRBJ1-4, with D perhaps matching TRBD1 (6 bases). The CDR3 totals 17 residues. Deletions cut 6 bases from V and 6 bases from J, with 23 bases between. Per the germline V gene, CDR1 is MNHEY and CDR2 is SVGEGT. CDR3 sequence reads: CASSPDRSWLGYEKLFF. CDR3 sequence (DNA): TGTGCCAGCAGCCCTGACAGGAGTTGGCTGGGGTATGAAAAACTGTTTTTT.

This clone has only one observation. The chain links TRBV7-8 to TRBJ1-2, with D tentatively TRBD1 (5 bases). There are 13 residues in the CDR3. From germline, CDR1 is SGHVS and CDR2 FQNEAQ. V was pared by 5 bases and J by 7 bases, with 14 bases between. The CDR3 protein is CASSIYEGSGYTF. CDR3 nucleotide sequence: TGTGCCAGCAGCATTTACGAGGGGTCTGGCTACACCTTC.

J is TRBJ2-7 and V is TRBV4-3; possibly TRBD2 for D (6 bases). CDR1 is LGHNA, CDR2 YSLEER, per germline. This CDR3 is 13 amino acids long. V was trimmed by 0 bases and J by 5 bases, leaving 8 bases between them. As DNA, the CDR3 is TGCGCCAGCAGCCAAGATTTAGCGGACGAGCAGTACTTC. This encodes CASSQDLADEQYF.

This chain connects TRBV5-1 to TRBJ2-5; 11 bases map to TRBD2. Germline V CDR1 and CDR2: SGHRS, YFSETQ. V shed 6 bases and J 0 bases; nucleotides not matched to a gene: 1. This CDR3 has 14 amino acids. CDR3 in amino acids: CASNSGRDQETQYF. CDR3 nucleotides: TGCGCCAGCAATAGCGGGAGGGACCAAGAGACCCAGTACTTC.

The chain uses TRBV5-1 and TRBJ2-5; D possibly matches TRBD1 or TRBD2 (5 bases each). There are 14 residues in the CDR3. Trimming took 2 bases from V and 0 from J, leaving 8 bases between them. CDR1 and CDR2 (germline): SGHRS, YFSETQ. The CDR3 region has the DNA TGCGCCAGCAGCTTAGGGGAGTACCAAGAGACCCAGTACTTC. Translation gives CASSLGEYQETQYF. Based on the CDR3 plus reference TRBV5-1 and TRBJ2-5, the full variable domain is KAGVTQTPRYLIKTRGQQVTLSCSPISGHRSVSWYQQTPGQGLQFLFEYFSETQRNKGNFPGRFSGRQFSNSRSEMNVSTLELGDSALYLCASSLGEYQETQYFGPGTRLLVL.

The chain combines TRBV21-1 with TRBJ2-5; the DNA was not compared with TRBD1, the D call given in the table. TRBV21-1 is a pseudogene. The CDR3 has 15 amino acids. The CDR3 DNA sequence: TGTGCCAGCAGGGTCAGGGCGGTGTACCAAGAGACCCAGTACTTC. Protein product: CASRVRAVYQETQYF.

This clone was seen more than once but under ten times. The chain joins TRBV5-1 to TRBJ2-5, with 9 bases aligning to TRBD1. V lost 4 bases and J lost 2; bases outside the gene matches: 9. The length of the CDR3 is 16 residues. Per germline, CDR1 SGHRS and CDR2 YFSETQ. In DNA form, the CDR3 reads TGCGCCAGCAGCACCGGACAGGGGACCATACAAGAGACCCAGTACTTC. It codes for CASSTGQGTIQETQYF.

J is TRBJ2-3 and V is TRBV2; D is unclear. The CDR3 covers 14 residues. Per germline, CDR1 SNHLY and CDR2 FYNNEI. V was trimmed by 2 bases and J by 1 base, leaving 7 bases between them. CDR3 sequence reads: CASSEFLGTDTQYF. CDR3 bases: TGTGCCAGCAGTGAATTTTTGGGCACAGATACGCAGTATTTT.

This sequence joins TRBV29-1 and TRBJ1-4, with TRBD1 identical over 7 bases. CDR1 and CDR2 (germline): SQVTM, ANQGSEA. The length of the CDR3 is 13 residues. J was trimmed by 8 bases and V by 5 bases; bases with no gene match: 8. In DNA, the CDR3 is TGCAGCGTTCGCAGGGGGTCGGGGGAAAAACTGTTTTTT. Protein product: CSVRRGSGEKLFF.